This T cell receptor beta chain appears in the sequencing data of a study of OX40 agonist ivuxolimab in advanced cancers. As for the study in general: Patients in dose escalation had liver, melanoma, kidney or head and neck cancers. Three patients had partial responses: one hepatocellular carcinoma, two cutaneous melanoma. Study-level points and caveats: On average, a greater number of expanded clones characterised CD8+ T cells relative to CD4+.

Notes on this clone: Its antigen is not identified.

Patients who had autoimmune disease history or got systemic immunosuppression were left out. Repertoires were generated with immunoSEQ multiplex PCR, while TCRdb's copy carries only in-frame clones and drops some. The sample includes approximately 28,000 clones, approximately 90% seen only once; the top ten take roughly a tenth. This CDR3 comprises 18 residues. V lost 1 base and J 2 bases, leaving 22 bases between the germline ends. Germline CDR1 reads SGHDT; CDR2 reads YYEEEE. This receptor was taken from an adult with an advanced solid tumor such as melanoma, head and neck, liver or kidney cancer. J is TRBJ2-7 and V is TRBV5-6; no reliable D call. The sample was CD4+ or CD8+ T cells sorted from blood, taken in a trial of the OX40 agonist ivuxolimab. The CDR3 sequence: CASSLTEELMISTYEQYF. DNA for the CDR3: TGTGCCAGCAGCTTGACCGAGGAGCTTATGATTAGCACCTACGAGCAGTACTTC.